This T cell receptor beta chain comes out of a study of blood T cell repertoires in COVID-19. The table lists this clone with a few counts. TCRdb's copy holds only in-frame clones and misses some; the assay was immunoSEQ multiplex PCR. The data contain 140,000 or so clones, around 80% of them seen just once; the ten biggest clones take up 15% to 20%. This sequence originates from a man aged 45-65 years with acute or convalescent COVID-19. The sample was peripheral blood.

For the CDR3, the DNA is TGTGCTAGTGGTTTGGTTGTCTATGAGCAGTTCTTC. Its protein product is CASGLVVYEQFF. The rearrangement uses TRBV12-5 and TRBJ2-1; D gene uncertain. Trimming pared 0 bases from V and 8 bases from J, leaving 5 bases between. The CDR3 has 12 residues. Germline V CDR1 and CDR2: LGHNT, FRNRAP.